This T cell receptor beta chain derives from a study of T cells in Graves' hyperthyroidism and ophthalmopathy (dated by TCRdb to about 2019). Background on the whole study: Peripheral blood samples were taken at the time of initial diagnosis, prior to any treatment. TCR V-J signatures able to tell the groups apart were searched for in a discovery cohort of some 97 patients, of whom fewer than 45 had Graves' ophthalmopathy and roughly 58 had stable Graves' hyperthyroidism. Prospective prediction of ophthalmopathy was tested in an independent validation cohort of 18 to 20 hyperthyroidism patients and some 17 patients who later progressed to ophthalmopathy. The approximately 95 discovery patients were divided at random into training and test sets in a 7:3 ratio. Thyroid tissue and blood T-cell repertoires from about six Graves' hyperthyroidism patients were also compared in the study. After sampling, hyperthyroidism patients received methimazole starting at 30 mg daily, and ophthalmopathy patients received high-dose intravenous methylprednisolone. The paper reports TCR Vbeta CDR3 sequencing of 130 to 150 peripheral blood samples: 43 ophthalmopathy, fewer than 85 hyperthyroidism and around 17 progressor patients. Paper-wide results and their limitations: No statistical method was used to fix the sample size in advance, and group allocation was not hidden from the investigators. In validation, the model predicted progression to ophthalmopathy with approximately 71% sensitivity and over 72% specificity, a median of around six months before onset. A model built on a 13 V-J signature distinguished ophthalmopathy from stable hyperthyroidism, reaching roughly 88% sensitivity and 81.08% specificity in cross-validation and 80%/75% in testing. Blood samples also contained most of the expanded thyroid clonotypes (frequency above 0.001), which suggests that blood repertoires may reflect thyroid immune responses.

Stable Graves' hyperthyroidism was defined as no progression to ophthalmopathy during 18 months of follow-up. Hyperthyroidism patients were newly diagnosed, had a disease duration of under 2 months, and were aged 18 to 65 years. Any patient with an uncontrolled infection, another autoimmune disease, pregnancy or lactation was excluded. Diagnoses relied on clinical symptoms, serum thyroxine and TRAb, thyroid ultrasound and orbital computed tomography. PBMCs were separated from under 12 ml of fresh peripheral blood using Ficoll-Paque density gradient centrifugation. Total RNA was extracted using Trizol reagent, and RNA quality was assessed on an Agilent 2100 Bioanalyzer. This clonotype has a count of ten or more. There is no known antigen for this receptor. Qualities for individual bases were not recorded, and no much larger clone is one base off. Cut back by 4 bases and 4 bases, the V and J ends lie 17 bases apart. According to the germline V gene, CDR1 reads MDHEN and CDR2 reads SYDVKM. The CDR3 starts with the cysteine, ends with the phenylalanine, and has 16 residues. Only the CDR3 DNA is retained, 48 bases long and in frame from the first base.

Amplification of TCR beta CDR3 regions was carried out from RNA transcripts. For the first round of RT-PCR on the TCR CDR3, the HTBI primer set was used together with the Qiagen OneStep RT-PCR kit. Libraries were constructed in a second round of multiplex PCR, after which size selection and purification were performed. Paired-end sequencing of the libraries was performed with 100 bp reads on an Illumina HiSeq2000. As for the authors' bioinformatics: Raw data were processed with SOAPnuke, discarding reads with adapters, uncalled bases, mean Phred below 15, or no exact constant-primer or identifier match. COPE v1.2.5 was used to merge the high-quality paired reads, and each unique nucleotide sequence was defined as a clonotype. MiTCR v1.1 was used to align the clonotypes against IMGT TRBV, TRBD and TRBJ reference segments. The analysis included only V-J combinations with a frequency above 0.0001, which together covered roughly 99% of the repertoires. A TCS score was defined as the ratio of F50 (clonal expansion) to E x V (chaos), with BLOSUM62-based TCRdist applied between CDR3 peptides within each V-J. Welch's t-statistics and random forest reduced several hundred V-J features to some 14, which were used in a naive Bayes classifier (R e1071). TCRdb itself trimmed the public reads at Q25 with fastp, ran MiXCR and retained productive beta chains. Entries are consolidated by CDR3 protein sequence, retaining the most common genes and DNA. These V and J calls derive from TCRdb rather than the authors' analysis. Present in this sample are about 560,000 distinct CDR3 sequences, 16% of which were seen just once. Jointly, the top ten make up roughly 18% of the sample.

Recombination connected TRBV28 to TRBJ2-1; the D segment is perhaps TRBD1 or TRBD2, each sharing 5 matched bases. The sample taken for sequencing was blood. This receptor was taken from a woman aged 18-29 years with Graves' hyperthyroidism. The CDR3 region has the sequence CASSSRDQPGYNEQFF. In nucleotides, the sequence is TGTGCCAGCAGTTCGAGGGACCAACCCGGTTACAATGAGCAGTTCTTC.